A selection of T cell receptor beta chains follows, all from one sample in a study of cytomegalovirus exposure and HLA in healthy donors. Data came from immunoSEQ multiplex PCR; TCRdb stores just in-frame clones and leaves some out. The sample contains fewer than 200,000 clones, approximately 77% of which appear only once. Sequencing was done on a sample of PBMCs. These receptors were taken from a man in his forties or fifties in good health and CMV-seropositive. Each CDR3 is given with its conserved first and last residue. Each record gives: D gene, V gene, clone size, J gene, CDR3 protein, CDR3 DNA. The D gene is left open where the match is weak. Rows may omit the clone size; those that give it use once, few, many or a size class.

d_gene: .; v_gene: TRBV6-5; abundance: .; j_gene: TRBJ2-6; CDR3aa: CASSYPYSGANVLTF; CDR3nt: TGTGCCAGCAGTTACCCGTACTCTGGGGCCAACGTCCTGACTTTC
d_gene: .; v_gene: TRBV11-2; abundance: .; j_gene: TRBJ2-7; CDR3aa: CASSLLGLYEQYF; CDR3nt: TGTGCCAGCAGCTTACTCGGACTCTACGAGCAGTACTTC
d_gene: .; v_gene: TRBV11-2; abundance: once; j_gene: TRBJ2-7; CDR3aa: CASSLGGVQYF; CDR3nt: TGTGCCAGCAGCTTAGGCGGGGTGCAGTACTTC
d_gene: .; v_gene: TRBV2; abundance: .; j_gene: TRBJ2-5; CDR3aa: CASSLQETQYF; CDR3nt: TGTGCCAGCAGCCTCCAAGAGACCCAGTACTTC
d_gene: .; v_gene: TRBV6-1; abundance: once; j_gene: TRBJ1-6; CDR3aa: CASSVGGEGRNSPLHF; CDR3nt: TGTGCCAGCAGTGTGGGAGGGGAAGGAAGGAATTCACCCCTCCACTTT
d_gene: .; v_gene: TRBV2; abundance: .; j_gene: TRBJ2-5; CDR3aa: CASSAGAEETQYF; CDR3nt: TGTGCCAGCAGTGCAGGGGCCGAAGAGACCCAGTACTTC
d_gene: .; v_gene: TRBV9; abundance: .; j_gene: TRBJ2-3; CDR3aa: CASSVGPIRRADTQYF; CDR3nt: TGTGCCAGCAGCGTAGGGCCAATACGCCGGGCAGATACGCAGTATTTT
d_gene: TRBD1; v_gene: TRBV5-1; abundance: few; j_gene: TRBJ1-1; CDR3aa: CASSPGTAYEAFF; CDR3nt: TGCGCCAGCAGCCCCGGGACAGCTTACGAAGCTTTCTTT
d_gene: .; v_gene: TRBV30; abundance: .; j_gene: TRBJ2-3; CDR3aa: CAWSRSTDTQYF; CDR3nt: TGTGCCTGGAGTCGGAGCACAGATACGCAGTATTTT
d_gene: .; v_gene: TRBV21-1; abundance: .; j_gene: TRBJ2-7; CDR3aa: CASSKKCQGAGLKVGQYF; CDR3nt: TGTGCCAGCAGCAAAAAGTGTCAAGGGGCAGGGCTCAAGGTGGGGCAGTACTTC
d_gene: TRBD2; v_gene: TRBV7-9; abundance: .; j_gene: TRBJ2-3; CDR3aa: CASRTSGTDTQYF; CDR3nt: TGTGCCAGCAGGACTAGCGGCACAGATACGCAGTATTTT
d_gene: .; v_gene: TRBV6-1; abundance: .; j_gene: TRBJ1-1; CDR3aa: CASSARPGRGNTEAFF; CDR3nt: TGTGCCAGCAGTGCTCGGCCTGGGAGGGGAAACACTGAAGCTTTCTTT
d_gene: .; v_gene: TRBV7-9; abundance: .; j_gene: TRBJ1-1; CDR3aa: CASSAGTISTEAFF; CDR3nt: TGTGCCAGCAGCGCCGGGACAATTAGTACTGAAGCTTTCTTT
d_gene: .; v_gene: TRBV27; abundance: .; j_gene: TRBJ2-2; CDR3aa: CASSPRFGGSGELFF; CDR3nt: TGTGCCAGCAGCCCCAGGTTTGGGGGCTCCGGGGAGCTGTTTTTT
d_gene: TRBD1; v_gene: TRBV30; abundance: .; j_gene: TRBJ1-1; CDR3aa: CAWSRTGDTESFF; CDR3nt: TGTGCCTGGAGTCGGACAGGGGACACTGAATCTTTCTTC
d_gene: .; v_gene: TRBV6-5; abundance: .; j_gene: TRBJ1-3; CDR3aa: CASGLSGNTIYF; CDR3nt: TGTGCCAGCGGCCTCTCTGGAAACACCATATATTTT
d_gene: TRBD1; v_gene: TRBV5-4; abundance: once; j_gene: TRBJ2-7; CDR3aa: CASSPGQGPSYEQYF; CDR3nt: TGTGCCAGCAGCCCTGGACAGGGTCCCTCCTACGAGCAGTACTTC
d_gene: .; v_gene: TRBV21-1; abundance: .; j_gene: TRBJ2-7; CDR3aa: CASSPPEGPRIYEQYF; CDR3nt: TGTGCCAGCAGCCCCCCGGAGGGGCCTAGGATTTACGAGCAGTACTTC
d_gene: TRBD2; v_gene: TRBV9; abundance: .; j_gene: TRBJ2-2; CDR3aa: CASSPEGGSGGTGELFF; CDR3nt: TGTGCCAGCAGCCCAGAGGGGGGCAGCGGGGGCACCGGGGAGCTGTTTTTT
d_gene: .; v_gene: TRBV4-1; abundance: once; j_gene: TRBJ2-3; CDR3aa: CASSHQPGSTQYF; CDR3nt: TGCGCCAGCAGCCATCAACCGGGGAGTACGCAGTATTTT
d_gene: TRBD1; v_gene: TRBV5-1; abundance: .; j_gene: TRBJ2-7; CDR3aa: CASSSTGTGVYEQYF; CDR3nt: TGCGCCAGCAGCTCCACCGGGACAGGGGTCTACGAGCAGTACTTC
d_gene: TRBD1; v_gene: TRBV5-6; abundance: many; j_gene: TRBJ2-3; CDR3aa: CASSWDRGRDTQYF; CDR3nt: TGTGCCAGCAGCTGGGACAGGGGAAGGGATACGCAGTATTTT
d_gene: TRBD1; v_gene: TRBV5-1; abundance: .; j_gene: TRBJ2-5; CDR3aa: CASSPTGTDKKETQYF; CDR3nt: TGCGCCAGCAGCCCGACCGGGACAGACAAAAAAGAGACCCAGTACTTC
d_gene: .; v_gene: TRBV7-9; abundance: .; j_gene: TRBJ1-5; CDR3aa: CASSFDSPGQPQHF; CDR3nt: TGTGCCAGCAGCTTTGACAGCCCGGGTCAGCCCCAGCATTTT
d_gene: .; v_gene: TRBV10-3; abundance: .; j_gene: TRBJ2-5; CDR3aa: CAISDPAGQETQYF; CDR3nt: TGTGCCATCAGTGACCCCGCGGGCCAAGAGACCCAGTACTTC
d_gene: TRBD2; v_gene: TRBV19; abundance: .; j_gene: TRBJ2-2; CDR3aa: CASRAGKNTGELFF; CDR3nt: TGTGCCAGTAGAGCGGGAAAAAACACCGGGGAGCTGTTTTTT
d_gene: .; v_gene: TRBV2; abundance: .; j_gene: TRBJ2-3; CDR3aa: CASSGIKADTQYF; CDR3nt: TGTGCCAGCAGCGGGATTAAAGCGGATACGCAGTATTTT
d_gene: TRBD1; v_gene: TRBV5-1; abundance: .; j_gene: TRBJ1-1; CDR3aa: CASSHWTGASFF; CDR3nt: TGCGCCAGCAGCCACTGGACAGGGGCGTCCTTTTTT